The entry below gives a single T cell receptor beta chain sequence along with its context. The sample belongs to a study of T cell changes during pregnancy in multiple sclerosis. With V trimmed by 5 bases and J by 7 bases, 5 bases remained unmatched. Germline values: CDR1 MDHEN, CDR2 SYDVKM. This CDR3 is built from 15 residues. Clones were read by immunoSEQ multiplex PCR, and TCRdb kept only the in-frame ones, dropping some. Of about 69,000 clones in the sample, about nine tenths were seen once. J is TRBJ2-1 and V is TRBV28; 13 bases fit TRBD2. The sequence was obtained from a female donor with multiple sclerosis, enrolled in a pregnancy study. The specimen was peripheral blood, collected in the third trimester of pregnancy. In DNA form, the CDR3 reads TGTGCCAGCAGTATGACTAGCGGGGGGTTGAATGAGCAGTTCTTC. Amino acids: CASSMTSGGLNEQFF. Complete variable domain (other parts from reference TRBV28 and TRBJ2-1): DVKVTQSSRYLVKRTGEKVFLECVQDMDHENMFWYRQDPGLGLRLIYFSYDVKMKEKGDIPEGYSVSREKKERFSLILESASTNQTSMYLCASSMTSGGLNEQFFGPGTRLTVL.